Included here is one TCR beta chain sequence, with context. This record belongs to a study of technical replicates of blood from a handful of donors. The CDR3 has 16 residues. Trimming at V came to 5 bases and at J to 1 base, leaving 7 bases not matched to a gene. The germline CDR1 and CDR2 sequences are SGHVS and FQNEAQ. Clones were read by immunoSEQ multiplex PCR, and TCRdb kept only the in-frame ones, dropping some. The table includes 11,000 to 15,000 clones, approximately 88% detected once. Sequences were obtained from PBMCs. The TCR comes from a human donor in good health. J is TRBJ2-7 and V is TRBV7-8; TRBD2 matches at 11 bases. CDR3 region: CASSPQGLAVSYEQYF. In nucleotides, the CDR3 is TGTGCCAGCAGCCCCCAGGGACTAGCGGTTTCCTACGAGCAGTACTTC.